The clone carrying this T cell receptor (beta chain) was observed a few times. No antigen is known for it. The data derive from a study of T cell responses to AZD1222 COVID-19 vaccine. The repertoire was sequenced with immunoSEQ multiplex PCR; TCRdb's copy has only in-frame clones and lacks some. The data show some 150,000 clones, around four fifths seen once. Regarding the study as a whole: Seropositivity was recorded at baseline in only a handful of AZD1222 recipients. In a largely white British group with more females than males, clonal diversity was possibly underestimated. Reportedly, nearly half of unique spike TCRs recognized epitopes outside B.1.351/B.1.1.7 mutations.

Per the germline V gene, CDR1 is MNHEY and CDR2 is SMNVEV (reference sequence). There are 14 residues in the CDR3. V dropped 5 bases and J dropped 4 bases, with 11 bases sitting between them. The source material was peripheral blood, sampled on day 0 of MenACWY control vaccination. This clonotype was obtained from an adult in good health. This chain connects TRBV27 to TRBJ1-4; weak D call: TRBD1 (5 bases). CDR3 DNA: TGTGCCAGCAGTACCGGGACGTATAATGAAAAACTGTTTTTT. Residues: CASSTGTYNEKLFF. Full variable domain (remainder filled in from reference TRBV27 and TRBJ1-4): EAQVTQNPRYLITVTGKKLTVTCSQNMNHEYMSWYRQDPGLGLRQIYYSMNVEVTDKGDVPEGYKVSRKEKRNFPLILESPSPNQTSLYFCASSTGTYNEKLFFGSGTQLSVL.